The 9 T cell receptor beta chains given below trace back to one sample, sequenced in a study of CD8 T cells in ankylosing spondylitis listed by TCRdb under 2017. Library generation was performed with 5' RACE. The sample was run on an Illumina HiSeq 2500. In-frame beta chains were kept once TCRdb had trimmed the public reads at Q25 with fastp and called clones with MiXCR. Entries that share a CDR3 protein sequence are merged under the most common genes and DNA. The sample profile shows 200,000 to 250,000 distinct CDR3 sequences; around 6.6% of them were found once. Approximately 15% of the sample rests with the top ten. On the study overall, not on this receptor specifically: A TCR beta motif of about 8 highly homologous amino acid variants appeared characteristic of blood from ankylosing spondylitis patients.

Their antigen targets remain unknown. The specimen sequenced was blood, either unsorted or a sorted T cell fraction (not recorded which). These receptors originate from a male donor with ankylosing spondylitis.

In this sample, this clonotype turned up many times. In DNA form, the CDR3 reads TGTGCCATCCGGAGGAGCGGGGGGCCCGGGGAGCTGTTTTTT. This translates into CAIRRSGGPGELFF. The chain recombines TRBV24-1 with TRBJ2-2; 9 bases are shared with TRBD2. The CDR3 is 14 residues long. Germline CDR1 is KGHDR and CDR2 is SFDVKD. V lost 11 bases and J lost 6; bases outside the gene matches: 9.

This clonotype has just a few counts. V and J are TRBV2 and TRBJ2-5; D is ambiguous. V lost 1 base, J lost 2 bases, and 8 bases lay in between. Germline V gene sequence: CDR1 SNHLY, CDR2 FYNNEI. The CDR3 sequence is 14 residues long. CDR3 region: CASSEGWGQETQYF. DNA of the CDR3: TGTGCCAGCAGTGAAGGGTGGGGACAAGAGACCCAGTACTTC.

This clonotype was observed at least ten times. The chain is built from TRBV9 and TRBJ2-7; 9 bases line up with TRBD1. The CDR3 length is 15 residues. Germline values: CDR1 SGDLS, CDR2 YYNGEE. V lost 3 bases to trimming and J lost 5 bases; unmatched junction nucleotides: 9. CDR3 DNA sequence: TGTGCCAGCAGCGCAACCGGGACAGGGATCCACGAGCAGTACTTC. Translating it yields CASSATGTGIHEQYF.

This clonotype was recorded many times. The gene calls are TRBV2 and TRBJ2-5, with a possible D match to TRBD2 (6 bases). The V end was cut by 1 base, the J end by 2 bases, with 8 bases between. Per the germline V gene, CDR1 is SNHLY and CDR2 is FYNNEI. The CDR3 totals 14 residues. CDR3 sequence reads: CASSEGGGQETQYF. As DNA, the CDR3 is TGTGCCAGCAGTGAAGGGGGAGGTCAAGAGACCCAGTACTTC. Complete variable domain (other parts from reference TRBV2 and TRBJ2-5): EPEVTQTPSHQVTQMGQEVILRCVPISNHLYFYWYRQILGQKVEFLVSFYNNEISEKSEIFDDQFSVERPDGSNFTLKIRSTKLEDSAMYFCASSEGGGQETQYFGPGTRLLVL.

This clonotype was observed many times. The chain has TRBV27 and TRBJ1-5; 7 positions agree with TRBD1. Germline CDR1 MNHEY, CDR2 SMNVEV (reference sequence). CDR3 length: 15 residues. Losses at the gene ends were 6 bases for V and 2 bases for J; bases not matched to a gene: 7. The CDR3 DNA is TGTGCCAGCAGGAGACAGGGTCGGGGCAATCAGCCCCAGCATTTT. The encoded protein is CASRRQGRGNQPQHF.

This clonotype was seen repeatedly, ten times or more. The chain combines TRBV6-5 with TRBJ2-1; D assignment may be TRBD1 or TRBD2 (5 bases each). The CDR3 runs to 17 residues. CDR1 is MNHEY and CDR2 is SVGAGI in the germline V gene. V dropped 3 bases and J dropped 3 bases, with 18 bases sitting between them. The CDR3 region is CASSYTPSGPFYNEQFF. CDR3 bases: TGTGCCAGCAGTTATACTCCTTCGGGGCCGTTCTACAATGAGCAGTTCTTC.

This sequence joins TRBV20-1 and TRBJ2-5, with 11 bases aligning to TRBD1. Germline CDR1 and CDR2: DFQATT and SNEGSKA (reference sequence). This CDR3 has 15 residues. J was trimmed by 4 bases and V by 0 bases; bases with no gene match: 4. This chain's CDR3 is CSARDGQGALETQYF. In DNA, the CDR3 is TGCAGTGCTAGAGACGGACAGGGGGCGTTAGAGACCCAGTACTTC.

This clonotype was observed many times. The rearrangement links TRBV29-1 to TRBJ2-7; no definite D call. The germline V gene encodes CDR1 SQVTM and CDR2 ANQGSEA. CDR3 length: 12 amino acids. The V gene lost 5 bases and the J gene lost 5 bases, with 13 bases spanning the gap. The CDR3 DNA follows: TGCAGCGTTCACAGTGGCCTTAACGAGCAGTACTTC. Amino acid sequence: CSVHSGLNEQYF.

The CDR3 region has the DNA TGTGCCAGCAGCTACCAGATTGACAGGGGATATAGCACAGATACGCAGTATTTT. Residues: CASSYQIDRGYSTDTQYF. The J gene is TRBJ2-3, the V gene TRBV6-2 or TRBV6-3; 8 bases agree with TRBD1. Trimming took 6 bases from V and 0 from J; bases not matched to a gene: 14. The germline V gene encodes CDR1 MNHEY and CDR2 SVGEGT. The CDR3 contains 18 residues.